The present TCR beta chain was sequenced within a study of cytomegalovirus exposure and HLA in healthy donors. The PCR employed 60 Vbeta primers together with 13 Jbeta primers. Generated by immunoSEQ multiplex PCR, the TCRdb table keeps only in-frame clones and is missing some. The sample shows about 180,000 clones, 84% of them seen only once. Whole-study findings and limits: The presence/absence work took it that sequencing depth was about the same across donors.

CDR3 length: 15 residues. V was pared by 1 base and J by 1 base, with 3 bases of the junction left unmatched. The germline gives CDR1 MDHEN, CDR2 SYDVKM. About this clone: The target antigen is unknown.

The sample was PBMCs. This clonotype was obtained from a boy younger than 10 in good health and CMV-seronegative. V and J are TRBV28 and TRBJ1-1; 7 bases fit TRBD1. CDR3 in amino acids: CASSLSQGPNTEAFF. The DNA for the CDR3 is TGTGCCAGCAGTTTATCACAGGGGCCGAACACTGAAGCTTTCTTT.